This T cell receptor beta chain is from a study of T cell changes during pregnancy in multiple sclerosis. Germline V CDR1 and CDR2: MNHEY, SVGAGI. The CDR3 has 12 residues. The V gene lost 6 bases and the J gene lost 1 base, with 7 bases spanning the gap. Generated by immunoSEQ multiplex PCR, the TCRdb table keeps only in-frame clones and is missing some. The table shows tens of thousands of clones, with approximately 91% occurring only once. The genes are TRBV6-5 and TRBJ2-7, with D tentatively TRBD1 (5 bases). The specimen was CD8+ T cells from peripheral blood mononuclear cells, collected in the third trimester of pregnancy. This sequence was found in a female donor with multiple sclerosis, enrolled in a pregnancy study. The CDR3 spells CASRGLSYEQYF. DNA of the CDR3: TGTGCCAGCAGGGGGCTATCCTACGAGCAGTACTTC.